This T cell receptor beta chain stems from a study of blood T cell repertoires in COVID-19. Germline-derived CDR1 and CDR2 are KGHSH and LQKENI. V lost 3 bases, J lost 4 bases, and 5 bases stayed unmatched. The CDR3 sequence is 15 residues long. TCRdb keeps only in-frame clones here, not all; method: immunoSEQ multiplex PCR. The top ten clones hold 4% of a sample with some 150,000 clones, around 83% of them seen once. This clone came up a few times. The chain employs TRBV18 and TRBJ1-1, with 10 bases matching TRBD1. This receptor was taken from a woman aged 80 or older with acute or convalescent COVID-19. The sequenced sample consisted of peripheral blood. The DNA for the CDR3 is TGTGCCAGCTCACCCCGCGGGGACAGGGGCACTGAAGCTTTCTTT. Amino acids: CASSPRGDRGTEAFF. Supplemented by reference TRBV18 and TRBJ1-1, the full variable domain reads NAGVMQNPRHLVRRRGQEARLRCSPMKGHSHVYWYRQLPEEGLKFMVYLQKENIIDESGMPKERFSAEFPKEGPSILRIQQVVRGDSAAYFCASSPRGDRGTEAFFGQGTRLTVV.